This TCR beta chain was captured in a study of shared clonotypes between healthy human individuals (dated by TCRdb to 2018 to 2021). About the study as a whole: Three men and a couple of women, aged 18 to 49 years, made up the cohort. To estimate repertoire size and how much clonotypes are shared between individuals, the study performed deep sequencing of blood TCR repertoires from five healthy adults. For each donor, three plates each were used for CD4 naive and CD4 memory, two plates were used for CD8 naive, and one plate was used for CD8 memory. Per donor, leukapheresis produced somewhere between about 0.9 and 9.5 billion PBMCs. Libraries were prepared and TCR repertoires were sequenced by different laboratories using diverse techniques, in order to increase sequencing depth and limit assay-specific biases. Findings and caveats that apply to the study as a whole: Across a handful of donors, approximately 4.9% of naive CD4, roughly 3.4% of naive CD8, 2.3% of memory CD4, and approximately 0.4% of memory CD8 clonotypes were shared. Even with the large sequencing depth, rarefaction of the sorted-subset datasets indicated that sequencing was incomplete. Pairwise subsampling indicated that sequencing depth was expected to affect the degree of clonotype sharing among donors. Sampling was restricted to blood, and TCR repertoires in tissues likely differ from the TCR repertoires found in blood. Larger estimated clonotype richness was generally found for naive subsets than for memory subsets. The small number of donors limited the genetic and exposure-history diversity represented. Higher generation probabilities were observed for clonotypes shared by all four sorted-subset donors than for non-shared clonotypes.

Using the deep immunoSEQ assay, TCR CDR3 regions were amplified from genomic DNA by multiplex PCR. Extracted genomic DNA from each cell subset was spread evenly across all wells of several immunoSEQ 96-well plates, with each plate serving as a replicate. For sorted subsets, each replicate PCR was loaded with approximately 200 ng genomic DNA, equivalent to some 27,000 T cell genomes. Purified libraries were quantified with a Qubit 3.0 fluorometer, sized on a Bioanalyzer 2100, and re-quantified with the KAPA Library Quantification kit. Every immunoSEQ 96-well plate was sequenced on a separate single-read 150-cycle Illumina NextSeq 550 flow cell. The paper's processing steps were these. Because the immunoSEQ output held only junctional sequences and lacked quality scores, the filtering could not match the filtering applied to full-length reads. To assign V/J genes and CDR3, sequences were annotated using PyIR, a Python wrapper for IgBLAST v1.9, with IMGT germline references. Reads were filtered out if the reads had weak V/J assignments (E-value above 1e-6), no CDR3, stop codons, out-of-frame junctions, or ambiguous translated residues. V3J clonotypes were defined as sequences sharing the same inferred V gene, J gene, and CDR3 amino acid sequence. The percentage overlap between two repertoires was calculated by dividing the number of shared unique clonotypes by the size of the smaller repertoire. Three approaches were used to assess repertoire richness: RTK rarefaction, the Chao1 estimator, and Recon v2.1 estimates of unobserved clonotypes. Generation probabilities for all TCRbeta clonotypes obtained by the gDNA method from a handful of donors were computed using OLGA. TCRdb retrieved this table from immuneACCESS and kept in-frame rearrangements only. Not all clones are present; in checked studies, unresolved V genes account for under half, and no reason is known for the remainder. That table gives V, J and clone size, and the DNA gave D and trimming. The sample profile shows fewer than 850,000 clones; around 72% of them were found once. The top ten constitute under 2% of the sample.

Healthy HIV-negative adults with no recently reported acute infections or vaccinations were included as donors. All donors were Caucasian adults living in Nashville, Tennessee, USA. CD4+ T cells were enriched by magnetic negative selection; naive cells were then positively selected on CD45RA, and the negative fraction formed the memory subset. After blood collection by leukapheresis, PBMCs were isolated using Ficoll-Histopaque density gradient centrifugation and then cryopreserved in the vapor phase of liquid nitrogen. Analytical flow cytometry was used to check the purity and quantity of every magnetically sorted T cell population. From each sorted fraction, genomic DNA was isolated and quantified by UV absorbance on a Nanodrop 2000c. For CDR1 and CDR2, the germline V gene lists SGHVS and FQNEAQ. The germline ends are 12 bases apart after V is trimmed by 3 bases and J by 7 bases. Taken from cysteine to phenylalanine, the CDR3 has 14 residues. The kept DNA is CDR3 alone, 42 bases in frame from the first base.

Points on this clone: There is no known antigen for this receptor. Base qualities were left out, and no much larger clone turns up one base away.

The material sequenced was memory CD4+ T cells sorted from blood. Per the publication, the cell subset or site label means: CD45RA-negative fraction. Recombination joined TRBV7-8 with TRBJ1-4; TRBD1 is perhaps the D gene, given 6 matching bases. This sequence was found in a woman in her twenties or thirties in good health. CDR3 reads: CASSFRTVAEKLFF. The DNA is TGTGCCAGCAGCTTTCGGACAGTAGCTGAAAAACTGTTTTTT.